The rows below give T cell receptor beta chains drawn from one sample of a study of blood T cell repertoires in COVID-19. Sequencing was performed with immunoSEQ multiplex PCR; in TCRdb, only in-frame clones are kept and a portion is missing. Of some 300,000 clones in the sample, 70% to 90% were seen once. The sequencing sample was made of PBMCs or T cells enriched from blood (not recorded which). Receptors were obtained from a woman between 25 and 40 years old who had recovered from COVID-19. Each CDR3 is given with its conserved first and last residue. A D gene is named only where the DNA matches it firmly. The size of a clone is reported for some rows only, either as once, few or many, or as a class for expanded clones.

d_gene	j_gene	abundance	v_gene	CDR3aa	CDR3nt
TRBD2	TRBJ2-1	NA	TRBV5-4	CASSPEGLADNEQFF	TGTGCCAGCAGCCCGGAGGGACTAGCGGACAATGAGCAGTTCTTC
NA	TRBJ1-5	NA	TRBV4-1	CASSQAMGGRGDQPQHF	TGCGCCAGCAGCCAAGCCATGGGGGGGCGCGGGGATCAGCCCCAGCATTTT
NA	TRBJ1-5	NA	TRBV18	CASSAIPNQPQHF	TGTGCCAGCTCAGCTATCCCAAATCAGCCCCAGCATTTT
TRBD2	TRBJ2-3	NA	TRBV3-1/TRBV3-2	CASSHHLGPSGNRTDTQYF	TGTGCCAGCAGCCACCACCTGGGTCCTAGCGGGAACCGCACAGATACGCAGTATTTT
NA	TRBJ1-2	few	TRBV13	CASSLGAGGDGYTF	TGTGCCAGCAGCTTAGGGGCTGGGGGCGATGGCTACACCTTC
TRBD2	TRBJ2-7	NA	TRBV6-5	CASRPNSGSSYEQYF	TGTGCCAGCAGACCTAATAGCGGGAGCTCCTACGAGCAGTACTTC
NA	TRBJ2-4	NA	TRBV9	CASSVGWGPLDGGILLAKNIQYF	TGTGCCAGCAGCGTAGGATGGGGGCCCCTCGACGGGGGGATCCTTCTAGCCAAAAACATTCAGTACTTC
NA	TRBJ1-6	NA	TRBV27	CASSFLTRGARFDSPLHF	TGTGCCAGCAGTTTCCTCACGCGGGGCGCGAGGTTTGATTCACCCCTCCACTTT
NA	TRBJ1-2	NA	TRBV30	CAWLNRANYGYTF	TGTGCCTGGCTTAACAGGGCTAACTATGGCTACACCTTC
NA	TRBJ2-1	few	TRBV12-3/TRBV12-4	CASRLGSGEQFF	TGTGCCAGCAGATTAGGCTCCGGTGAGCAGTTCTTC
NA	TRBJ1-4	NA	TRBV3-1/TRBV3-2	CASSQQTGFFEKLFF	TGTGCCAGCAGCCAACAAACAGGGTTTTTTGAAAAACTGTTTTTT
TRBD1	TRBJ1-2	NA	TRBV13	CASSLNTGAGYTF	TGTGCCAGCAGCTTAAATACAGGGGCTGGCTACACCTTC
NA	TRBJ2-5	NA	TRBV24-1	CATSDPAATLIGETQYF	TGTGCCACCAGTGATCCCGCCGCTACTTTAATCGGGGAGACCCAGTACTTC
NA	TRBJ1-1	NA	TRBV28	CASIWGSNTEAFF	TGTGCCAGCATATGGGGCTCGAACACTGAAGCTTTCTTT
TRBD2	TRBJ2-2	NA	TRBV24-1	CATSDSWTRHTGELFF	TGTGCCACCAGTGATTCGTGGACTAGACACACCGGGGAGCTGTTTTTT
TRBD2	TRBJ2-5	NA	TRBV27	CASSFFPPAGLQETQYF	TGTGCCAGCAGTTTCTTCCCTCCAGCGGGATTGCAAGAGACCCAGTACTTC
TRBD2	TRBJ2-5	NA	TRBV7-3	CASSPRGGLGETQYF	TGTGCCAGCAGCCCGCGGGGGGGCCTGGGAGAGACCCAGTACTTC
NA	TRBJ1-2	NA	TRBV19	CASNGGRRNYGYTF	TGTGCCAGTAACGGGGGACGGCGCAATTATGGCTACACCTTC
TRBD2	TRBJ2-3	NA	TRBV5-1	CASSLAGGSSTDTQYF	TGCGCCAGCAGCTTGGCCGGGGGGTCTAGCACAGATACGCAGTATTTT
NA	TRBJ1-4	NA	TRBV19	CASRRRGGTSTNEKLFF	TGTGCCAGTAGAAGAAGGGGGGGGACATCCACTAATGAAAAACTGTTTTTT
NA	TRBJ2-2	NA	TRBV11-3	CASSLESGYLTGELFF	TGTGCCAGCAGCTTAGAGAGCGGGTACCTCACCGGGGAGCTGTTTTTT
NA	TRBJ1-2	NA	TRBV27	CASSYGGNYGYTF	TGTGCCAGCAGTTATGGAGGAAACTATGGCTACACCTTC
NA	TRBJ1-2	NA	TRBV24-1	CATSDYSQSYGYTF	TGTGCCACCAGTGATTATAGCCAGAGCTATGGCTACACCTTC
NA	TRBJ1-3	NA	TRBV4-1	CASSQDPRGHSGNTIYF	TGCGCCAGCAGCCAAGATCCCAGGGGCCACTCTGGAAACACCATATATTTT
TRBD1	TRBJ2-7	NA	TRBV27	CASKRTGNYEQYF	TGTGCCAGCAAGAGGACAGGTAACTACGAGCAGTACTTC
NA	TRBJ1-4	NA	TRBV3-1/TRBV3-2	CASSQDGSRSEKLFF	TGTGCCAGCAGCCAAGACGGCTCGCGGAGTGAAAAACTGTTTTTT
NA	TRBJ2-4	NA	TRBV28	CASSLGQGGNIQYF	TGTGCCAGCAGTTTAGGGCAGGGGGGAAACATTCAGTACTTC
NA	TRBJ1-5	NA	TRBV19	CASSVMTDNLNQPQHF	TGTGCCAGTAGTGTCATGACAGACAACCTCAATCAGCCCCAGCATTTT
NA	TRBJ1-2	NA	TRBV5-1	CASSISSHYGYTF	TGCGCCAGCAGCATCAGTTCTCACTATGGCTACACCTTC
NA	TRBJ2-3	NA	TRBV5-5	CASTGNTQYF	TGTGCCAGCACGGGAAATACGCAGTATTTT
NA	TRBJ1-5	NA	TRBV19	CASDSVPYSNQPQHF	TGTGCCAGTGACTCAGTACCTTATAGCAATCAGCCCCAGCATTTT
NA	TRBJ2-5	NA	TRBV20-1	CSARDRETQYF	TGCAGTGCTAGAGATCGGGAGACCCAGTACTTC
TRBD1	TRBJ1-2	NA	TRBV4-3	CASSPRDRGNYGYTF	TGCGCCAGCAGCCCTCGGGACAGGGGCAACTATGGCTACACCTTC
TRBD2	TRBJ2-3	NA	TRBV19	CASSPKPWDPLAGLKDTQYF	TGTGCCAGTAGTCCCAAGCCCTGGGACCCCCTAGCGGGCCTCAAAGATACGCAGTATTTT
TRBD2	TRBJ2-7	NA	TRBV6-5	CASKSSGRAYEQYF	TGTGCCAGCAAATCGAGCGGGAGGGCCTACGAGCAGTACTTC
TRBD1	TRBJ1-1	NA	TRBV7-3	CASSHGQGEAFF	TGTGCCAGCAGCCACGGACAGGGGGAAGCTTTCTTT
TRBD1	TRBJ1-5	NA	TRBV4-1	CASSPSTGQGRQPQHF	TGCGCCAGCAGCCCCTCTACTGGACAGGGGAGACAGCCCCAGCATTTT
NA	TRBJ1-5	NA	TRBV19	CASSSSNENQPQHF	TGTGCCAGTAGTTCGTCAAATGAGAATCAGCCCCAGCATTTT
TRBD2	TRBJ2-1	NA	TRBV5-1	CASSFVRGGEYRSYNEQFF	TGCGCCAGCAGCTTCGTTAGGGGAGGGGAGTATCGTTCCTACAATGAGCAGTTCTTC
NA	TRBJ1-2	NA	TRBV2	CASSDQGNYGYTF	TGTGCCAGCAGTGACCAGGGGAACTATGGCTACACCTTC
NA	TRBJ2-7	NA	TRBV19	CASSIQGTLSYEQYF	TGTGCCAGTAGTATCCAGGGGACCCTCTCCTACGAGCAGTACTTC
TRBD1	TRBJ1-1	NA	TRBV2	CARGQGKKGTEAFF	TGTGCCAGAGGACAGGGTAAAAAAGGGACTGAAGCTTTCTTT
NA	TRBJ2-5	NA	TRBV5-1	CASSLRGLAQETQYF	TGCGCCAGCAGCTTGCGTGGCCTAGCGCAAGAGACCCAGTACTTC
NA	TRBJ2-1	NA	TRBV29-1	CSALMYEQFF	TGCAGCGCCTTAATGTATGAGCAGTTCTTC
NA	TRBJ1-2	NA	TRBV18	CASSPGQTQHGYTF	TGTGCCAGCTCACCTGGACAGACCCAGCATGGCTACACCTTC
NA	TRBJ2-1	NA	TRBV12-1	CASSPPPRGGRFRHEQFF	TGTGCCAGCAGCCCCCCACCGCGGGGGGGCCGCTTTCGTCATGAGCAGTTCTTC